A single sample gave rise to the 6 T cell receptor beta chains below, sequenced in a study of cytomegalovirus exposure and HLA in healthy donors listed by TCRdb under 2017. The library was produced with the immunoSEQ multiplex PCR assay. The multiplex PCR relied on a mix of 60 forward primers for TCR Vbeta segments and 13 reverse primers for TCR Jbeta segments. TCRdb retrieved this table from immuneACCESS and kept in-frame rearrangements only. Not all clones are present; in checked studies, unresolved V genes account for under half, and no reason is known for the remainder. A total of more than 95,000 clones appear in this sample, 65% to 85% of them only once. The ten top clones hold 3% to 4% of the sample. The sample consisted of PBMCs. The source is a man aged 18 to 29 in good health and CMV-seropositive.

This clone appeared once. The chain uses TRBV7-8 and TRBJ2-2, with 7 bases lining up with TRBD2. CDR3 length equals 17 residues. Germline V gene data show CDR1 as SGHVS and CDR2 as FQNEAQ. V trimming: 1 base; J trimming: 3 bases; junction bases outside the gene matches: 8. In DNA form, the CDR3 reads TGTGCCAGCAGCTTAGGGGTGGCGGGAGAAGACACCGGGGAGCTGTTTTTT. This sequence encodes CASSLGVAGEDTGELFF.

In this sample, this clone turned up once. V gene TRBV5-1 combines with J gene TRBJ1-2, with a possible D match to TRBD1 (5 bases). Trimming removed 3 bases from V and 6 bases from J, with 24 bases in between. Germline V gene sequence: CDR1 SGHRS, CDR2 YFSETQ. This CDR3 spans 17 amino acids. The CDR3 region has the DNA TGCGCCAGCAGCTCGAACGGCGGGGCAACTTCTGAGGATGGCTACACCTTC. Its protein product is CASSSNGGATSEDGYTF. The full variable domain, its missing parts supplied by reference TRBV5-1 and TRBJ1-2, is KAGVTQTPRYLIKTRGQQVTLSCSPISGHRSVSWYQQTPGQGLQFLFEYFSETQRNKGNFPGRFSGRQFSNSRSEMNVSTLELGDSALYLCASSSNGGATSEDGYTFGSGTRLTVV.

The sample holds a few counts of this clone. The genes are TRBV2 and TRBJ1-1; no definite D call. The length of the CDR3 is 16 residues. Looked up from germline, CDR1 is SNHLY and CDR2 is FYNNEI. V was shortened by 3 bases and J by 4 bases, with 18 bases between the two germline ends. The CDR3, as DNA: TGTGCCAGCAGTGAGCGGGCAGGTCCCAAGGGCACTGAAGCTTTCTTT. Amino acids: CASSERAGPKGTEAFF.

This clone was recorded a few times. This chain links TRBV5-6 with TRBJ1-5, with D tentatively TRBD1 (5 bases). Germline CDR1 is SGHDT and CDR2 is YYEEEE. The CDR3 is 14 amino acids. The V and J ends lost 0 bases and 10 bases respectively, with 14 bases between them. CDR3 protein: CASSLAGGDGPQHF. As DNA, the CDR3 is TGTGCCAGCAGCTTGGCCGGGGGGGATGGTCCCCAGCATTTT.

The chain carries TRBV5-1 and TRBJ2-1, with 10 positions matching TRBD2. This CDR3 comprises 16 residues. Germline V gene sequence: CDR1 SGHRS, CDR2 YFSETQ. The trim removed 2 bases at V and 2 bases at J, leaving 4 bases unmatched. CDR3 nucleotide sequence: TGCGCCAGCAGCTTAATAGCGGGAGGTACCTACAATGAGCAGTTCTTC. It translates to CASSLIAGGTYNEQFF.

The chain links TRBV2 to TRBJ1-1, with D possibly matching TRBD1 (5 bases). This CDR3 is built from 13 residues. V was shortened by 6 bases and J by 6 bases, with 14 bases between the two germline ends. In germline, CDR1 is SNHLY, CDR2 FYNNEI. CDR3 nucleotide sequence: TGTGCCAGCAGATGGCAGGGTAGGTCTGAAGCTTTCTTT. Translated: CASRWQGRSEAFF.